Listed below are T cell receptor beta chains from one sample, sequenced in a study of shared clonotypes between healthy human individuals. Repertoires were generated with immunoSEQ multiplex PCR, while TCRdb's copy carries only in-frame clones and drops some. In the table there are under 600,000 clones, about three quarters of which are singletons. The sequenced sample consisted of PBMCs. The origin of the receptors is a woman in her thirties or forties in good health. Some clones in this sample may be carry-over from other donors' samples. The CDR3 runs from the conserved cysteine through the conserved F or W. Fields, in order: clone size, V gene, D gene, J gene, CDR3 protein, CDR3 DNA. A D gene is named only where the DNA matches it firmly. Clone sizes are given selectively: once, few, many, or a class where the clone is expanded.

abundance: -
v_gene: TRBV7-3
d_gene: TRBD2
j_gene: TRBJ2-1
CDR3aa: CASSLAGTSGNWGWNEQFF
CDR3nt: TGTGCCAGCAGCTTGGCGGGGACTAGCGGGAACTGGGGGTGGAATGAGCAGTTCTTC

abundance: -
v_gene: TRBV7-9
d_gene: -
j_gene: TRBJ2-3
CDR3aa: CASSPTGTLRADTQYF
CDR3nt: TGTGCCAGCAGCCCAACCGGGACTCTAAGGGCAGATACGCAGTATTTT

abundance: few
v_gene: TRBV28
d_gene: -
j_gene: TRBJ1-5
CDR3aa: CASSSQGRVGVRNQPQHF
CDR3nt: TGTGCCAGCAGTTCCCAGGGCCGTGTGGGAGTTCGCAATCAGCCCCAGCATTTT

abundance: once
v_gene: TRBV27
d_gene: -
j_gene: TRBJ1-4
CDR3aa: CASSGRSNEKLFF
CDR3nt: TGTGCCAGTAGCGGGAGGAGTAATGAAAAACTGTTTTTT

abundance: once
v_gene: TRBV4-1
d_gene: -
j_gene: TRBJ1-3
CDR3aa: CASSQDRGRVNTIYF
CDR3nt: TGTGCCAGCAGCCAAGATCGCGGCAGAGTGAACACCATATATTTT

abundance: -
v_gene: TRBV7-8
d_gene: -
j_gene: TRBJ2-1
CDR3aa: CASSPPPRSEQFF
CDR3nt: TGTGCCAGCAGCCCGCCCCCTCGGAGTGAGCAGTTCTTC

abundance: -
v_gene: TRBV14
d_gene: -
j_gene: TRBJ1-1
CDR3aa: CASSQERNTEAFF
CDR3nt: TGTGCCAGCAGCCAGGAACGAAACACTGAAGCTTTCTTT

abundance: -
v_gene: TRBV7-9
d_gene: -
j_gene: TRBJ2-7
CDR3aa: CASSRATYQGTGRHEQYF
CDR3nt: TGTGCCAGCAGCCGCGCCACCTATCAGGGAACTGGGCGACACGAGCAGTACTTC

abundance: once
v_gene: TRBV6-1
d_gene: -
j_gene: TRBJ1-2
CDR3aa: CASRRAGLVGDGYTF
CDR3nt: TGTGCCAGCAGGAGGGCGGGGCTAGTAGGGGATGGCTACACCTTC

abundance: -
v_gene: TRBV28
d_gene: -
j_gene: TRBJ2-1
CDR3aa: CASSNYNEQFF
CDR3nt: TGTGCCAGCAGCAACTACAATGAGCAGTTCTTC

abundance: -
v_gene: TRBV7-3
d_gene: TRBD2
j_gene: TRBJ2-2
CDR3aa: CASSLLAGGAGELFF
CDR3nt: TGTGCCAGCAGCTTATTAGCGGGAGGGGCCGGGGAGCTGTTTTTT

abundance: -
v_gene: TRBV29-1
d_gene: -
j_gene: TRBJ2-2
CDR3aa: CSVGNTGELFF
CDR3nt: TGCAGCGTTGGTAACACCGGGGAGCTGTTTTTT

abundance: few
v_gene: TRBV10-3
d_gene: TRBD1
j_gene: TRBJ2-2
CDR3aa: CATEDRANTGELFF
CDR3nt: TGTGCCACGGAGGACAGGGCGAACACCGGGGAGCTGTTTTTT

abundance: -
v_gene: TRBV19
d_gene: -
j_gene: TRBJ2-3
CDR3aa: CASSPRPDGFTDTQYF
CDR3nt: TGTGCCAGTAGTCCCCGACCCGATGGTTTCACAGATACGCAGTATTTT

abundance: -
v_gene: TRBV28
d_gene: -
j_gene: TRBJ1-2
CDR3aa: CATLRGNRYGYTF
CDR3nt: TGTGCCACCCTAAGGGGGAACCGCTATGGCTACACCTTC

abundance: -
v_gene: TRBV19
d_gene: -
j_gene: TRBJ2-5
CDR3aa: CASSTRQEGTQYF
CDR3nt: TGTGCCAGTAGTACAAGACAAGAGGGGACCCAGTACTTC

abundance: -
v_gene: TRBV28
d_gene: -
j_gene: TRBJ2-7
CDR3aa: CASSFQGRGSYEQYF
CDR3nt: TGTGCCAGCAGTTTTCAAGGCAGGGGTTCCTACGAGCAGTACTTC

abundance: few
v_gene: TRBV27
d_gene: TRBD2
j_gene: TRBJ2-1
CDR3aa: CASMASGRLSSYNEQFF
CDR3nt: TGTGCCAGCATGGCTAGCGGGAGACTATCCTCCTACAATGAGCAGTTCTTC

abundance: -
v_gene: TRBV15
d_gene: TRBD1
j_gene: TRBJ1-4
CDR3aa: CATSRPGQASEKLFF
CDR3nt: TGTGCCACCAGCAGGCCGGGACAGGCTTCGGAAAAACTGTTTTTT

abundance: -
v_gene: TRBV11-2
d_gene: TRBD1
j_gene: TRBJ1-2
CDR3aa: CASRSGQGVYGYTF
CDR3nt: TGTGCCAGCAGAAGCGGACAGGGGGTTTATGGCTACACCTTC

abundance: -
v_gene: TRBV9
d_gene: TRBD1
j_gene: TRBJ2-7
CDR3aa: CASSVRTGQYEQYF
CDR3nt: TGTGCCAGCAGCGTGAGGACAGGGCAGTACGAGCAGTACTTC

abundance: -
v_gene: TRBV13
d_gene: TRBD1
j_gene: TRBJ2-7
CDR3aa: CASSRSRDSFYEQYF
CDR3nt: TGTGCCAGCAGCCGATCCCGGGACAGTTTCTACGAGCAGTACTTC